The T cell receptor (beta chain) under discussion was sequenced for a study of control samples from healthy donors and cancer patients (dated by TCRdb to about 2020). Remarks on this clone: No antigen is known for it. No much larger clone is present one base from it, and per-base qualities are unavailable. The same CDR3 can be traced to other DNA sequences in this sample.

The library was obtained by the immunoSEQ multiplex PCR assay. Imported from immuneACCESS, the table was reduced by TCRdb to in-frame sequences with V and J called. These copies leave out some clones; in studies compared against another copy, an unresolved V gene accounts for under half, and the cause of the remainder is not known. For this sample there are tens of thousands of clones; 95% to 96% appear just once. The ten largest clonotypes hold 1.1% of the sample. Counted from cysteine to phenylalanine, this CDR3 has 12 amino acids. Just CDR3 DNA is preserved here, 36 bases in frame from base 1. V and J lose 8 bases and 7 bases, and a span of 14 bases separates them. CDR1 MDHEN and CDR2 SYDVKM are derived from the germline V gene.

The TCR was taken from a woman under 30 in good health. The sequence is built from TRBV28 and TRBJ1-2; the D segment could be TRBD1, given 6 matching bases. Material for sequencing was blood. The nucleotide sequence reads as follows: TGTGCCAGCGGCGAGGGGGTGGGTGGCTACACCTTC. It codes for CASGEGVGGYTF.